The rows below give T cell receptor beta chains drawn from one sample of a study of early T cells in non-severe SARS-CoV-2 infection. MiXCR, run by TCRdb on the 5' RACE reads, gives a single entry per CDR3 protein. The sample gives around 63,000 distinct CDR3 sequences, roughly 10% of which show up once; 15% to 17% is in the top ten. Sequenced here: whole blood, sampled at baseline. Receptor source: an adult who was a healthcare worker with PCR-confirmed SARS-CoV-2 infection or an uninfected control (not recorded which). Each CDR3 is given with its conserved first and last residue. The order of the fields is clone size, D gene, V gene, J gene, CDR3 DNA, CDR3 protein. D genes are given only for firm matches. Some rows have no size entry. The others give once, few or many, or a class for an expanded clone.

>few|TRBD1|TRBV24-1|TRBJ1-2
TGTGCCACCAGTGACGGGACAGATGAACCGAGCTATGGCTACACCTTC
CATSDGTDEPSYGYTF
>few|TRBD2|TRBV7-9|TRBJ2-7
TGTGCCAGCAGCCAAGAGGGAGGGGACGGGCAGTACTTC
CASSQEGGDGQYF
>few|.|TRBV4-2|TRBJ2-7
TGTGCCAGCAGCCAAGGATGGGGGAGAGGTTACTACGAGCAGTACTTC
CASSQGWGRGYYEQYF
>many|.|TRBV12-3/TRBV12-4|TRBJ1-5
TGTGCCAGCAGTTTGGGTCAGATCAATCAGCCCCAGCATTTT
CASSLGQINQPQHF
>few|.|TRBV10-3|TRBJ1-1
TGTGCCATCGCAGCGGGGCGAACTGAAGCTTTCTTT
CAIAAGRTEAFF
>many|TRBD1|TRBV6-2/TRBV6-3|TRBJ2-7
TGTGCCAGCAGTTCGGACAGGGGGCGACTATACGAGCAGTACTTC
CASSSDRGRLYEQYF
>many|TRBD2|TRBV11-2|TRBJ2-1
TGTGCCAGCAGCTTAGAACCGGGAGGCGAGCAGTTCTTC
CASSLEPGGEQFF
>.|.|TRBV28|TRBJ1-5
TGTGCCAGCAGACCCGGGGCAGTCGGGCAGCCCCAGCATTTT
CASRPGAVGQPQHF
>many|.|TRBV10-2|TRBJ1-2
TGCGCCAGCAGTGAGCGGACAGACTATGGCTACACCTTC
CASSERTDYGYTF
>.|.|TRBV6-4|TRBJ2-3
TGTGCCAGCAGTTCGCTGCCAAGCACAGATACGCAGTATTTT
CASSSLPSTDTQYF
>few|TRBD2|TRBV27|TRBJ2-3
TGTGCCAGCAGCGTTTTGGGACTAGCGACAGATACGCAGTATTTT
CASSVLGLATDTQYF
>many|.|TRBV28|TRBJ1-1
TGTGCCAGCAGCCGAATCACTGAAGCTTTCTTT
CASSRITEAFF
>.|.|TRBV20-1|TRBJ2-1
TGCAGTGCTAGAGTCCCGCCCCTTAAGAGCTCCTACAATGAGCAGTTCTTC
CSARVPPLKSSYNEQFF
>many|TRBD2|TRBV4-2|TRBJ2-1
TGTGCCAGCAGCCCCGGACTAGCGGGCTACAATGAGCAGTTCTTC
CASSPGLAGYNEQFF
>.|.|TRBV6-2/TRBV6-3|TRBJ2-6
TGTGCCAGCAGTTATTCTGGGGCCAACGTCCTGACTTTC
CASSYSGANVLTF
>many|.|TRBV29-1|TRBJ2-3
TGCAGCGTTGAAGAAGGAGCCCCCAGGCAGTATTTT
CSVEEGAPRQYF
>.|.|TRBV12-3/TRBV12-4|TRBJ1-2
TGTGCCAGCACCCGACTTGGGTCCTATGGCTACACCTTC
CASTRLGSYGYTF
>few|TRBD2|TRBV5-1|TRBJ2-1
TGCGCCAGCAGCCCAACTAGCGGGGGCCACAATGAGCAGTTCTTC
CASSPTSGGHNEQFF
>.|.|TRBV20-1|TRBJ2-3
TGCAGTGCTAGAGCAGCCCGGCGGGACCCTAGCACAGATACGCAGTATTTT
CSARAARRDPSTDTQYF
>many|TRBD1|TRBV28|TRBJ1-1
TGTGCCAGCAGTTTTGCCAACACAGGGGGTATTGAAGCTTTCTTT
CASSFANTGGIEAFF
>.|.|TRBV6-2/TRBV6-3|TRBJ1-5
TGTGCCAGCAGTCGGTCTCTTCGCCGGAGCAATCAGCCCCAGCATTTT
CASSRSLRRSNQPQHF
>.|.|TRBV4-2|TRBJ1-2
TGTGCCAGCAGCCAAGATCCCTCAGCAGTGGGAAACTATGGCTACACCTTC
CASSQDPSAVGNYGYTF
>.|TRBD1|TRBV10-3|TRBJ1-3
TGTGCCATCGGAAGGGGACAGGGGAATGGTGGAAACACCATATATTTT
CAIGRGQGNGGNTIYF
>.|.|TRBV11-2|TRBJ1-2
TGTGCCAGCAGCTCCCAGAGGGGATTTCGCGACTATGGCTACACCTTC
CASSSQRGFRDYGYTF
>.|TRBD1|TRBV29-1|TRBJ1-1
TGCAGCGTGGCGACAGGGTTGACTGAAGCTTTCTTT
CSVATGLTEAFF
>many|.|TRBV28|TRBJ1-5
TGTGCCAGCACCGACAGTGTTAGCAATCAGCCCCAGCATTTT
CASTDSVSNQPQHF
>many|.|TRBV7-2|TRBJ1-1
TGTGCCAGCAGCTTGTTCAGATCGAACACTGAAGCTTTCTTT
CASSLFRSNTEAFF
>.|TRBD2|TRBV4-3|TRBJ2-1
TGCGCCAGCAGCCAAGATCCCAGCGGGAGTGCCTACAATGAGCAGTTCTTC
CASSQDPSGSAYNEQFF
>many|TRBD2|TRBV6-1|TRBJ2-1
TGTGCCAGCAGACCAATGACTAGCGGTGGGGATGAGCAGTTCTTC
CASRPMTSGGDEQFF
>few|.|TRBV5-4|TRBJ1-1
TGTGCCAGCAGCTTGGTACGGACGGGAGGGCGGGCCACTGAAGCTTTCTTT
CASSLVRTGGRATEAFF
>.|.|TRBV7-9|TRBJ1-3
TGTGCCAGCAGCCAGTACGGATCTGGAAACACCATATATTTT
CASSQYGSGNTIYF
>few|.|TRBV20-1|TRBJ1-5
TGCAGTGCTAGAGATTTTCCAGGGGTCTCCGCTCAGCCCCAGCATTTT
CSARDFPGVSAQPQHF
>.|.|TRBV19|TRBJ2-2
TGTGCCAGTAGTATTTACGGGGGTTCCGGGGAGCTGTTTTTT
CASSIYGGSGELFF
>.|TRBD1|TRBV18|TRBJ2-5
TGTGCCAGCTCACCGGCAGGGGGCTTGAGGAAGACCCAGTACTTC
CASSPAGGLRKTQYF
>.|.|TRBV5-1|TRBJ1-4
TGCGCCAGCAGCCCGGGACGGCTTCGAGAAAAACTGTTTTTT
CASSPGRLREKLFF
>many|TRBD1|TRBV2|TRBJ1-2
TGTGCCAGCAGCGGGACAGTTTCCAACTATGGCTACACCTTC
CASSGTVSNYGYTF
>.|TRBD2|TRBV7-2|TRBJ2-1
TGTGCCAGCACCATGGGGGTAGCGGGAGTTGTCTATGAGCAGTTCTTC
CASTMGVAGVVYEQFF
>few|TRBD2|TRBV28|TRBJ2-3
TGTGCCAGCAGTTTATCCACCCCAAAGCGACTAGCGGGAATAAGTACAGATACGCAGTATTTT
CASSLSTPKRLAGISTDTQYF
>few|TRBD1|TRBV6-2/TRBV6-3|TRBJ1-2
TGTGCCAGCAGTTACGGCGTGACAGGGGCACCTGGCTACACCTTC
CASSYGVTGAPGYTF
>many|.|TRBV7-2|TRBJ2-1
TGTGCCAGCAGCTCCACGGCCCGTAGCGGATCCTACAATGAGCAGTTCTTC
CASSSTARSGSYNEQFF
>.|.|TRBV5-1|TRBJ2-5
TGCGCCAGCAGCCGTCAGCAGCGCGTCCAAGAGACCCAGTACTTC
CASSRQQRVQETQYF
>many|TRBD1|TRBV18|TRBJ2-2
TGTGCCAGCTCCCCTGACAGGGCTGCCGGGGAGCTGTTTTTT
CASSPDRAAGELFF
>many|.|TRBV29-1|TRBJ2-5
TGCAGCGTTGCCCCGCAAGAGACCCAGTACTTC
CSVAPQETQYF
>.|TRBD1|TRBV18|TRBJ2-7
TGTGCCAGCTCAAGTGACAGGGACCCAACCTACGAGCAGTACTTC
CASSSDRDPTYEQYF
>.|.|TRBV3-1|TRBJ2-6
TGTGCCAGCAGCCCAGGTTCCAGGGATGGCTCTGGGGCCAACGTCCTGACTTTC
CASSPGSRDGSGANVLTF
>few|.|TRBV5-4|TRBJ1-1
TGTGCCAGCAGCTTGGGTTCGAGGGAGGACACTGAAGCTTTCTTT
CASSLGSREDTEAFF
>few|.|TRBV30|TRBJ2-7
TGTGCCCTGACCCGACAGGCCGTCTCCTACGAGCAGTACTTC
CALTRQAVSYEQYF
>.|.|TRBV19|TRBJ2-2
TGTGCCAGTAGTATTCCGGGGGTCGGCACCGGGGAGCTGTTTTTT
CASSIPGVGTGELFF
>few|TRBD2|TRBV29-1|TRBJ2-7
TGCAGCGCCCTGCATACGGGGGGATACGAGCAGTACTTC
CSALHTGGYEQYF
>many|.|TRBV12-3/TRBV12-4|TRBJ1-1
TGTGCCAGCTCGTTGCGCAGCCCGGGCACTGAAGCTTTCTTT
CASSLRSPGTEAFF
>.|TRBD1|TRBV5-1|TRBJ1-1
TGCGCCAGCAGCTTGGGGGTTCCGGGACAGGAGATGAACACTGAAGCTTTCTTT
CASSLGVPGQEMNTEAFF
>many|.|TRBV29-1|TRBJ1-1
TGCAGCGAGGGAGGGAACGGTAGCCCTGAAGCTTTCTTT
CSEGGNGSPEAFF
>few|.|TRBV7-2|TRBJ2-7
TGTGCCAGCAGCTCCAACGGGGGGCAGGGGGAGCAGTACTTC
CASSSNGGQGEQYF
>.|TRBD1|TRBV4-1|TRBJ1-4
TGCGCCAGCAGCCAAGGCGACAGGGTCATTGGTGAAAAACTGTTTTTT
CASSQGDRVIGEKLFF
>many|.|TRBV11-2|TRBJ2-3
TGTGCCAGCAGCATCCCGTCAGTGGGGACAGATACGCAGTATTTT
CASSIPSVGTDTQYF